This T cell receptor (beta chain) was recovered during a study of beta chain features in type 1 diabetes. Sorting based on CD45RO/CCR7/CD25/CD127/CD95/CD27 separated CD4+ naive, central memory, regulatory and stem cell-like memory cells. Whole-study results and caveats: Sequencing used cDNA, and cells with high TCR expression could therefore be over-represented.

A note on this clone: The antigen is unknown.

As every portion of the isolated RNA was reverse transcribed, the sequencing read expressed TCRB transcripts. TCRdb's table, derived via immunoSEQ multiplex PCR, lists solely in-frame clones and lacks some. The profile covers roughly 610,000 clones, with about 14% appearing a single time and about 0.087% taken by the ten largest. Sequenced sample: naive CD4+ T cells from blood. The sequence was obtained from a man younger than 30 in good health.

The CDR3: CASSPQGGQANTEAFF. Here the CDR3 DNA reads TGTGCCAGCAGTCCTCAAGGCGGACAGGCGAACACTGAAGCTTTCTTT. The chain couples TRBV7-6 to TRBJ1-1; 7 bases match TRBD1. The CDR3 spans 16 residues. With V trimmed by 6 bases and J by 1 base, 11 bases remained unmatched. Germline loops: CDR1 SGHVS, CDR2 FNYEAQ.